The clone carrying this T cell receptor (beta chain) has at least ten counts. TCR beta CDR3 regions were amplified from RNA. Initially, a first-round RT-PCR of the TCR CDR3 employed the HTBI primer set. From the multiplex PCR reads, TCRdb called clonotypes with MiXCR, one entry per CDR3 protein. This sample yields 530,000 or so distinct CDR3 sequences, of which approximately 17% are seen a single time; around 17% belongs to the top ten. The data originate from a study of T cells in Graves' hyperthyroidism and ophthalmopathy. Sequenced input: blood. The receptor was derived from a young woman with Graves' ophthalmopathy.

The CDR3 is CAWDGGQGPQHF. As DNA, the CDR3 is TGTGCCTGGGACGGCGGGCAAGGGCCCCAGCATTTT. The chain links TRBV30 to TRBJ1-5; D not certain. Germline CDR1 GTSNPN, CDR2 SVGIG (reference sequence). Trimming stripped 5 bases from V and 9 bases from J, with 14 bases between. This CDR3 contains 12 residues.